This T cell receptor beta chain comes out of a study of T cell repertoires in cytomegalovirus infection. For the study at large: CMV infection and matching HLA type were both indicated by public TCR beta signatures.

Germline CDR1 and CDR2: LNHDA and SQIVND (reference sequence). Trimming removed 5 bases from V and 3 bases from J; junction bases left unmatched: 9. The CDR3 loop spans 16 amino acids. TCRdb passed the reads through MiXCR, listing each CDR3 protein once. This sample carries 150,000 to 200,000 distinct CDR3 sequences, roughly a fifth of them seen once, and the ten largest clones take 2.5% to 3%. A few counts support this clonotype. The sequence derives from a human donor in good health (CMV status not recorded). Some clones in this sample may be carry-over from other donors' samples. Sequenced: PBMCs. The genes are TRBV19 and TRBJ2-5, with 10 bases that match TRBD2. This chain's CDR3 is CASSLSSGGIKETQYF. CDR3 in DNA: TGTGCCAGTAGTCTCTCTAGCGGGGGCATAAAAGAGACCCAGTACTTC.